This T cell receptor beta chain was identified in a study of blood T cells in healthy people across ages. Notes on the study in general: Diversity estimates from one million T cells were considered underestimates. Age showed a roughly linear inverse relationship with TCR beta diversity per million T cells. More naive CD4+ cells and higher diversity were found in long-lived than in aged donors.

A sample-barcoded 5' primer and a J-beta primer mix were used in a second PCR of about 7 to 12 cycles. Each cDNA molecule carried a tag from a template-switch adaptor that contained 12 random nucleotides. Via MiXCR, TCRdb re-called the 5' RACE reads, giving one row per CDR3 protein. The sample has about 1.5 million distinct CDR3 sequences; 35% to 45% are singletons. The CDR3 has 12 amino acids. The germline V gene has CDR1 KGHSH and CDR2 LQKENI. Points on this clonotype: The antigen is undetermined.

Sequencing used blood. The V gene is TRBV18, the J gene TRBJ2-5; D perhaps matches TRBD1 (5 bases). The better agreement between TRBJ2-7 and the DNA end casts doubt on the J call. The source of this sequence is a woman younger than 35 in good health. Written as DNA, the CDR3 is TGTGCCAGCTCACCACAGGACAACGAGCAGTACTTC. The encoded protein is CASSPQDNEQYF.